Listed below are T cell receptor beta chains from one sample, sequenced in a study of T cell changes during pregnancy in multiple sclerosis. Measured with immunoSEQ multiplex PCR; TCRdb has only the in-frame clones, and not every one. The repertoire holds about 56,000 clones, with roughly nine tenths as singletons. The source was CD4+ T cells from peripheral blood mononuclear cells, collected in the third trimester of pregnancy. The receptors originated from a female donor with multiple sclerosis, enrolled in a pregnancy study. Each CDR3 is given with its conserved first and last residue. A D gene is named only where the DNA matches it firmly. A row's size may be missing; if present it is once, few, many or a size class.

TRBD2 | . | TRBJ2-7 | TRBV5-5 | TGTGCCAGCAGCTTTGGGGGTAGCGGGAGCACCTACGAGCAGTACTTC | CASSFGGSGSTYEQYF
. | . | TRBJ1-2 | TRBV5-8 | TGTGCCAGCAGGACCACAGATTCCTATGGCTACACCTTC | CASRTTDSYGYTF
. | . | TRBJ2-4 | TRBV7-9 | TGTGCCAGCAGCTTAGTTTGGGACATCCTAGCCAAAAACATTCAGTACTTC | CASSLVWDILAKNIQYF
. | . | TRBJ2-1 | TRBV7-8 | TGTGCCAGCAGCTTCCCCCTCCGTCGGGGGAGAAACAATGAGCAGTTCTTC | CASSFPLRRGRNNEQFF
TRBD1 | . | TRBJ1-6 | TRBV5-1 | TGCGCCAGCAGCCGAGGGGACAGGGCGAACTCACCCCTCCACTTT | CASSRGDRANSPLHF
. | . | TRBJ1-1 | TRBV30 | TGTGCCTGGAGTGTCGGCAGGCTACTTGAAGCTTTCTTT | CAWSVGRLLEAFF
. | . | TRBJ1-1 | TRBV4-2 | TGTGCCAGCAGCCAACCCCACTTATCCGGTTATGACACTGAAGCTTTCTTT | CASSQPHLSGYDTEAFF
. | . | TRBJ2-2 | TRBV5-6 | TGTGCCAGCAGCTTGGCAGTATTAGCGCCGCACGGGGAGCTGTTTTTT | CASSLAVLAPHGELFF
. | . | TRBJ2-3 | TRBV6-5 | TGTGCCAGCGCGAGACTGCCGTCAGATACGCAGTATTTT | CASARLPSDTQYF
. | . | TRBJ2-7 | TRBV5-8 | TGTGCCAGCAGCTTCCCAGGGCCTTCCTACGAGCAGTACTTC | CASSFPGPSYEQYF
TRBD2 | . | TRBJ2-7 | TRBV27 | TGTGCCAGCAGGTCGGGAGGGACGGGCTCCTACGAGCAGTACTTC | CASRSGGTGSYEQYF
TRBD2 | . | TRBJ2-3 | TRBV5-4 | TGTGCCAGCAGCTTAACAACTACTAGCGAGGGCCCCACAGATACGCAGTATTTT | CASSLTTTSEGPTDTQYF
TRBD1 | . | TRBJ2-1 | TRBV27 | TGTGCCAGCAGTCGGGACAGATACTACAATGAGCAGTTCTTC | CASSRDRYYNEQFF
. | . | TRBJ2-5 | TRBV27 | TGTGCCAGCAGTTTTTGGTCGGGAGAGACCCAGTACTTC | CASSFWSGETQYF
TRBD1 | . | TRBJ2-5 | TRBV5-1 | TGCGCCAGCAGCTTAAGGGGGCCTGAGACCCAGTACTTC | CASSLRGPETQYF
TRBD1 | . | TRBJ2-7 | TRBV4-3 | TGCGCCAGCAGCCAAGCTGCCCCGGGACAGGGCTCCTACGAGCAGTACTTC | CASSQAAPGQGSYEQYF
. | once | TRBJ2-5 | TRBV6-5 | TGTGCCAGCAGACTACCCGGCTCGGAGACCCAGTACTTC | CASRLPGSETQYF
. | . | TRBJ2-2 | TRBV4-1 | TGCGCCAGCAGCCAAGATTCCCAGATGAACACCGGGGAGCTGTTTTTT | CASSQDSQMNTGELFF
TRBD2 | . | TRBJ2-1 | TRBV9 | TGTGCCAGCAGCGTAAGGACTAGCGGGGGGCAGTTCTTC | CASSVRTSGGQFF
. | . | TRBJ2-1 | TRBV30 | TGTGCCTGGAGTTCTAGGGCGGGACCGTACAATGAGCAGTTCTTC | CAWSSRAGPYNEQFF
. | once | TRBJ1-4 | TRBV19 | TGTGCCAGTAGTATAAGACGGGCCGGAGGGGAAAAACTGTTTTTT | CASSIRRAGGEKLFF
TRBD1 | once | TRBJ1-2 | TRBV18 | TGTGCCAGCTCACCCAGGGGGGAGGATGGCTACACCTTC | CASSPRGEDGYTF
. | . | TRBJ1-2 | TRBV6-5 | TGTGCCAGCAGTTACTCCCAGGGCCTCTATGGCTACACCTTC | CASSYSQGLYGYTF
TRBD1 | . | TRBJ1-6 | TRBV30 | TGTGCCTGGGCCTTCACCAGGGACAGGAATTCACCCCTCCACTTT | CAWAFTRDRNSPLHF
. | . | TRBJ1-5 | TRBV7-8 | TGTGCCAGCAGCTTATCCCCCCCTAACAGGCCCCCTCACGATCAGCCCCAGCATTTT | CASSLSPPNRPPHDQPQHF
. | . | TRBJ2-1 | TRBV2 | TGTGCCAGCAGTAAAGAGGGACGGACAGAGTTTAACAATGAGCAGTTCTTC | CASSKEGRTEFNNEQFF
. | . | TRBJ2-7 | TRBV7-2 | TGTGCCAGCAGTTTAGGGGCGAGCTCCTACGAGCAGTACTTC | CASSLGASSYEQYF
. | . | TRBJ2-6 | TRBV4-2 | TGTGCCAGCAGCCAAGAGTCGGCCAGGGCTTACTCTGGGGCCAACGTCCTGACTTTC | CASSQESARAYSGANVLTF
TRBD1 | . | TRBJ1-4 | TRBV6-5 | TGTGCCAGCAGTCCAGGGGGGGAAAAACTGTTTTTT | CASSPGGEKLFF
TRBD2 | . | TRBJ2-5 | TRBV5-1 | TGCGCCAGCAGCTCCGTAGCGGGACCGGTGACCCAGTACTTC | CASSSVAGPVTQYF
TRBD1 | . | TRBJ1-5 | TRBV7-9 | TGTGCCAGCAGCGTAAAGGGACAGGGGACCCAGCATTTT | CASSVKGQGTQHF
TRBD1 | . | TRBJ1-3 | TRBV10-3 | TGTGCCATCATACAGGGACAGGGGTCTGGAAACACCATATATTTT | CAIIQGQGSGNTIYF
TRBD1 | . | TRBJ1-2 | TRBV2 | TGTGCCAGCAGTGAAGCGGGGCAGGGGGCGGCTGGCTACACCTTC | CASSEAGQGAAGYTF
TRBD2 | . | TRBJ2-6 | TRBV19 | TGTGCGGCGGGAGAAATTGGGGCCAACGTCCTGACTTTC | CAAGEIGANVLTF
TRBD1 | . | TRBJ1-2 | TRBV5-1 | TGCGCCAGCAGATATGGGAACTCACAGGGGAACTATGGCTACACCTTC | CASRYGNSQGNYGYTF
. | . | TRBJ2-5 | TRBV19 | TGTGCCAGTAGTATTGGGCAGAAGGAGACCCAGTACTTC | CASSIGQKETQYF
. | few | TRBJ1-5 | TRBV30 | TGTGCCTGGACTCGCCCGGACAGCCGCAATCAGCCCCAGCATTTT | CAWTRPDSRNQPQHF
TRBD1 | . | TRBJ1-2 | TRBV5-1 | TGCGCCAGCAGCTTGCAGGGGGCGGGTGGCTACACCTTC | CASSLQGAGGYTF
. | . | TRBJ1-1 | TRBV6-5 | TGTGCCAGCAGTTTTCTAGTTCGGACTGAAGCTTTCTTT | CASSFLVRTEAFF